This T cell receptor beta chain was captured by sequencing in a study of blood T cell repertoires in COVID-19. Across the whole study: Material from acute and convalescent COVID-19 was sourced from the United States, Italy and Spain. Sources were T cells, B-cell-depleted T cells, or PBMCs; the material itself was cDNA or gDNA.

The CDR3 consists of 16 residues. The trim removed 4 bases at V and 7 bases at J, leaving 9 bases unmatched. CDR1 and CDR2 from the germline V gene are LNHDA and SQIVND (reference sequence). Participants were aged 18 to 89 years from about two dozen US areas. What the recovered Cohort 3 donors had was two negative PCRs, clearance, or symptom resolution. Profiling relied on immunoSEQ multiplex PCR, and the TCRdb table lists in-frame clones only, not all of them. The table has some 350,000 clones, about 90% seen once. The chain couples TRBV19 to TRBJ2-2; the match to TRBD1 covers 10 bases. This receptor was identified in a young woman who had recovered from COVID-19. Material for sequencing was PBMCs or T cells enriched from blood (not recorded which). As DNA, the CDR3 is TGTGCCAGTAGTACCCGAGGACAGGGGGGTGTCGGGGAGCTGTTTTTT. Amino acids: CASSTRGQGGVGELFF.